Sequencing of this T cell receptor beta chain was carried out in a study of control samples from healthy donors and cancer patients. The table came from immunoSEQ multiplex PCR; TCRdb's copy has only in-frame clones and leaves some out. There are 65,000 to 80,000 clones in the sample; about 90% occur only once, and 1.9% lies in the top ten. Sequencing was done on a sample of PBMCs. The clonotype originates from an older woman with head and neck cancer.

CDR3 residues: CASSRKGGTEAFF. In DNA, the CDR3 is TGTGCCAGCTCCAGGAAGGGAGGCACTGAAGCTTTCTTT. The genes are TRBV18 and TRBJ1-1; D is unclear. Trimming pared 6 bases from V and 4 bases from J, leaving 12 bases between. Per the germline V gene, CDR1 is KGHSH and CDR2 is LQKENI. The CDR3 has 13 amino acids.